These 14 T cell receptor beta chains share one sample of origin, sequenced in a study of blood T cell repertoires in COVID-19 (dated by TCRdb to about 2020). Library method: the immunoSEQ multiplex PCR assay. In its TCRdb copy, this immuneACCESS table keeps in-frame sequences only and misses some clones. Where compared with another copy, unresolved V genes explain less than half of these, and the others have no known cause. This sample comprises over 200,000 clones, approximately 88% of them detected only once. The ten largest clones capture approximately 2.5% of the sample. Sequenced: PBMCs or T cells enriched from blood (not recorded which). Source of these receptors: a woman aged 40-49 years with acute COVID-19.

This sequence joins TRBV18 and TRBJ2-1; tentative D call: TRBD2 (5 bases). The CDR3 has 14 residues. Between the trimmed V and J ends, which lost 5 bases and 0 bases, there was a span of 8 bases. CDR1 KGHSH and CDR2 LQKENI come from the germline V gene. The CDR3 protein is CASSYSVSYNEQFF. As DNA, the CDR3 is TGTGCCAGCTCATATAGCGTCTCCTACAATGAGCAGTTCTTC.

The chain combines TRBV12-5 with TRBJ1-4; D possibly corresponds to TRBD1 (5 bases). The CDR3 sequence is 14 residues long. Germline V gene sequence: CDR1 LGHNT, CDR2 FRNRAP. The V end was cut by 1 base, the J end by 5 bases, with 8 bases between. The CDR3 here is CASGLGQINEKLFF. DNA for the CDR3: TGTGCTAGTGGTTTGGGACAGATAAATGAAAAACTGTTTTTT.

The CDR3 spells CASSPRHRDYEQYF. The CDR3 DNA is TGTGCCAGCAGCCCACGGCACAGGGACTACGAGCAGTACTTC. The chain joins TRBV9 to TRBJ2-7; a possible D gene is TRBD1 (6 bases). With 4 bases removed from V and 3 bases from J, the gap between germline ends came to 14 bases. The CDR3 extends over 14 amino acids. The germline V gene has CDR1 SGDLS and CDR2 YYNGEE.

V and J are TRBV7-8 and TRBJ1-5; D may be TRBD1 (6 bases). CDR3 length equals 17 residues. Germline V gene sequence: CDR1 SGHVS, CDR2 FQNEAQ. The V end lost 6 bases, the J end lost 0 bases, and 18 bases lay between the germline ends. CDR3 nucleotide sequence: TGTGCCAGCAGTGTGGTGGGGGCCCGCTATAGCAATCAGCCCCAGCATTTT. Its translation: CASSVVGARYSNQPQHF.

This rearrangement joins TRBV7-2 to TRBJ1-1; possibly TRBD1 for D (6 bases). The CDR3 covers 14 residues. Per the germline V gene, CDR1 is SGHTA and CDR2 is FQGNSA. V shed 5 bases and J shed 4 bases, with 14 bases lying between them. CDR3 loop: CASSLNRASTEAFF. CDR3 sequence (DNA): TGTGCCAGCAGCCTGAACAGGGCGAGCACTGAAGCTTTCTTT.

CDR3 coding DNA: TGTGCCAGCAGCTTCAAAGCTAATTCACCCCTCCACTTT. Translated: CASSFKANSPLHF. The chain couples TRBV5-5 to TRBJ1-6; D remains unclear. Germline CDR1 SGHKS, CDR2 YYEKEE (reference sequence). V was shortened by 2 bases and J by 6 bases, with 6 bases between the two germline ends. The CDR3 is 13 residues long.

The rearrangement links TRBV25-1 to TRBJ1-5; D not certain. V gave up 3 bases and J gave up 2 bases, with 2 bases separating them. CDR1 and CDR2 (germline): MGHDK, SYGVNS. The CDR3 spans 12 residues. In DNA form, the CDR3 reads TGTGCCAGCAGTGACGGCAATCAGCCCCAGCATTTT. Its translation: CASSDGNQPQHF.

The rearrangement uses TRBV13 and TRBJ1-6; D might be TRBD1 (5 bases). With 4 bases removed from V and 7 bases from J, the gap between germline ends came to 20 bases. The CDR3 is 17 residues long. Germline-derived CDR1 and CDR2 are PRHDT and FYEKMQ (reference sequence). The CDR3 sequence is CASSSVGDSGFNSPLHF. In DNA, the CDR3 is TGTGCCAGCAGCTCAGTGGGGGACTCGGGATTCAATTCACCCCTCCACTTT. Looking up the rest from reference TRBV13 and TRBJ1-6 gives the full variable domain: AAGVIQSPRHLIKEKRETATLKCYPIPRHDTVYWYQQGPGQDPQFLISFYEKMQSDKGSIPDRFSAQQFSDYHSELNMSSLELGDSALYFCASSSVGDSGFNSPLHFGNGTRLTVT.

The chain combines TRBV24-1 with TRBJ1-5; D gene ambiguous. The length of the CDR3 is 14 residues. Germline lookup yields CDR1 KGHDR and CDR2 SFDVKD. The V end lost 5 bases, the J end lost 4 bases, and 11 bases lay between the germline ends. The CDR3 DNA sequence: TGTGCCACCAGTGGACCAGGCCTTAATCAGCCCCAGCATTTT. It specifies CATSGPGLNQPQHF.

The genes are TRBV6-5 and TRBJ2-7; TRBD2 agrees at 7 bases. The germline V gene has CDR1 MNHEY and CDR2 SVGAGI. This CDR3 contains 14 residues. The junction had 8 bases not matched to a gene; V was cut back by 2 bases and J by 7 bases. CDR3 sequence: CASSYRAGWGEQYF. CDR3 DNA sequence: TGTGCCAGCAGTTACCGAGCGGGGTGGGGAGAGCAGTACTTC.

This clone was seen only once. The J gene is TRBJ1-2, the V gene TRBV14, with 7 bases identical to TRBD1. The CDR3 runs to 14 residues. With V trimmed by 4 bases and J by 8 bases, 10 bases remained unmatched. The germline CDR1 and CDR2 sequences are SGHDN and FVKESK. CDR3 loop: CASSRTLTGVGYTF. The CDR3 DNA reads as TGTGCCAGCAGCCGGACCTTAACAGGGGTGGGCTACACCTTC.

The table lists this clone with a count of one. As DNA, the CDR3 is TGCGCCAGCAGCCAGGACAGGGCTACCTACGAGCAGTACTTC. This codes for CASSQDRATYEQYF. The V call is TRBV4-3, the J call TRBJ2-7, with TRBD1 matching 8 bases. Germline CDR1 LGHNA, CDR2 YSLEER. This CDR3 contains 14 residues. The junction had 3 bases not matched to a gene; V was cut back by 3 bases and J by 2 bases.

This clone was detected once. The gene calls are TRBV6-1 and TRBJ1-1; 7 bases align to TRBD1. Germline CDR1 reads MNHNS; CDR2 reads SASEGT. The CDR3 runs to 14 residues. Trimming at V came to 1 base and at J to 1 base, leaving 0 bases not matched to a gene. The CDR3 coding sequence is TGTGCCAGCAGTGAAGGACAGGGGAACACTGAAGCTTTCTTT. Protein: CASSEGQGNTEAFF.

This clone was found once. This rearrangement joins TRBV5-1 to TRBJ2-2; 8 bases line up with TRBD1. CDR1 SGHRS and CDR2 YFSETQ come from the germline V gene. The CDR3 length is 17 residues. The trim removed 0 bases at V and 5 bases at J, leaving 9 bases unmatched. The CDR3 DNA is TGCGCCAGCAGCTTGGTTCTCGGACAGGGAATGACCGGGGAGCTGTTTTTT. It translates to CASSLVLGQGMTGELFF.